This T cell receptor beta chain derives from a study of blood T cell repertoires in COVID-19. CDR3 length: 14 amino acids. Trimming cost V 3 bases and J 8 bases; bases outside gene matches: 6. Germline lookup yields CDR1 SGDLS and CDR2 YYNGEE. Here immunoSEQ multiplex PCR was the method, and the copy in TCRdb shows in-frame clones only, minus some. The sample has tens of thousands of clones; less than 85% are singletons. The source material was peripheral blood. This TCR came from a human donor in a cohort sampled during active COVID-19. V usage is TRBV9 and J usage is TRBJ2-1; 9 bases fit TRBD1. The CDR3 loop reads CASSARQGEDEQFF. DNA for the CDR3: TGTGCCAGCAGCGCCCGACAGGGGGAGGATGAGCAGTTCTTC.